Included here is one TCR beta chain sequence, with context. The entry originates in a study of blood T cell repertoires in COVID-19. Across the study: Nucleic acid was either cDNA or gDNA, and it came from T cells, B-cell-depleted T cells, or PBMCs.

Assay: immunoSEQ multiplex PCR; the TCRdb copy retains only in-frame clones and omits some. The repertoire holds 98,000 or so clones, 80% to 90% seen once, with around 2% in the top ten. CDR3 size: 15 residues. Germline loops: CDR1 SGDLS, CDR2 YYNGEE. V was cut by 2 bases and J by 8 bases, with 17 bases left in between. What was sequenced was peripheral blood. This sequence originates from a human donor in a cohort sampled during active COVID-19. The chain joins TRBV9 to TRBJ2-1; possibly TRBD1 for D (6 bases). The chain's CDR3 is CASSVAHREWDEQFF. CDR3 DNA: TGTGCCAGCAGCGTTGCCCACAGGGAGTGGGATGAGCAGTTCTTC.